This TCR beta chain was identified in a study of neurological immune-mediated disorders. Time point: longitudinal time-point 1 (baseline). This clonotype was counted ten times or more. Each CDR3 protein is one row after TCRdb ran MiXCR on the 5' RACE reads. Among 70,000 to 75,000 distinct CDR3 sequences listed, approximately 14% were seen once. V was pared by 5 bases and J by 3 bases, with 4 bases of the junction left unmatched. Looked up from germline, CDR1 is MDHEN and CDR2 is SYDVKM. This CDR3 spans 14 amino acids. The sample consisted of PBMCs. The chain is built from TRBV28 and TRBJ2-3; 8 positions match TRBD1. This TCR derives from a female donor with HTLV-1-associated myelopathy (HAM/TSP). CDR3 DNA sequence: TGTGCCAGCAGTCTGACAGGGGAAACAGATACGCAGTATTTT. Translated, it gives CASSLTGETDTQYF.